Listed below are T cell receptor beta chains from one sample, sequenced in a study of early T cells in non-severe SARS-CoV-2 infection. One entry per CDR3 protein results from TCRdb running MiXCR on the 5' RACE reads. Found here are around 50,000 distinct CDR3 sequences, around 5.6% of them singletons; the top ten hold approximately 4.1%. Sequences were obtained from whole blood. The origin of the receptors is an adult who was a healthcare worker with PCR-confirmed SARS-CoV-2 infection or an uninfected control (not recorded which). CDR3s include the opening cysteine and the closing phenylalanine or tryptophan. A D gene is named only where the DNA matches it firmly. The listing skips clone size in some rows; elsewhere it reads once, few, many or a size class.

>11|many|.|TRBV29-1|TRBJ2-5
TGCAGCGCCCAAATAAGGGAGACCCAGTACTTC
CSAQIRETQYF
>15|many|.|TRBV7-9|TRBJ1-1
TGTGCCAGCAGCCCCTCGACAGCCATGAACACTGAAGCTTTCTTT
CASSPSTAMNTEAFF
>15|many|.|TRBV11-2|TRBJ1-4
TGTGCCAGCCAATGCCGTGGGGATCACGATGAAAAACTGTTTTTT
CASQCRGDHDEKLFF
>14|few|.|TRBV7-3|TRBJ2-2
TGTGCCAGCAGCTTTAGGGGCGGATCCCGGGAGCTGTTTTTT
CASSFRGGSRELFF
>11|many|.|TRBV27|TRBJ2-7
TGTCATAAAGGGGAGGTACGGGAGCAGTACTTC
CHKGEVREQYF
>16|many|.|TRBV13|TRBJ1-3
TGTGCCAGCAGCTCCCTCCGCAGCCACTCTGGAAACACCATATATTTT
CASSSLRSHSGNTIYF
>14|few|TRBD1|TRBV4-3|TRBJ1-6
TGCGCCAGCAGCTACGGACAGGGGGAGTCACCCCTCCACTTT
CASSYGQGESPLHF
>14|many|.|TRBV10-2|TRBJ2-2
TGCGCCAGCAGTGGCATCAGGGATCCCGGGGAGCTGTTTTTT
CASSGIRDPGELFF
>15|few|.|TRBV12-3/TRBV12-4|TRBJ1-5
TGTGCCAGCAGCCTCGGTCAACTTGGCAATCAGCCCCAGCATTTT
CASSLGQLGNQPQHF
>14|.|.|TRBV19|TRBJ2-1
TGTGCCAGTATGGACATTGTGGCCTACAATGAGCAGTTCTTC
CASMDIVAYNEQFF
>15|.|.|TRBV20-1|TRBJ2-7
TGCAGTGCTACGTTTCAGGGTCCCTCCAAGCGCGAGCAGTACTTC
CSATFQGPSKREQYF
>19|.|TRBD1|TRBV4-3|TRBJ2-5
TGCGCCAGCAGCCAAGAGTACAGGGGCGCAGGTGATAGCCAAGAGACCCAGTACTTC
CASSQEYRGAGDSQETQYF
>13|many|TRBD1|TRBV10-3|TRBJ2-7
TGTGCCATCACTCCGGGACAGGGGAACGAGCAGTACTTC
CAITPGQGNEQYF
>15|.|.|TRBV6-5|TRBJ2-3
TGTGCCAGCAGTTACTCGGAGGTCCCCACAGATACGCAGTATTTT
CASSYSEVPTDTQYF
>15|many|TRBD2|TRBV11-2|TRBJ2-5
TGTGCCAGCAGCTATGGACTAGCCGAGCAAGAGACCCAGTACTTC
CASSYGLAEQETQYF
>12|many|.|TRBV20-1|TRBJ1-2
TGCAGTACCGGTCCCCTTGGCTATGGCTACACCTTC
CSTGPLGYGYTF
>13|many|.|TRBV2|TRBJ2-1
TGTGCCAGCACGCAGGGACACGACAATGAGCAGTTCTTC
CASTQGHDNEQFF
>17|many|.|TRBV5-5|TRBJ1-5
TGTGCCAGCAGCTTGTTTAGGGCAGGGGTAAACAATCAGCCCCAGCATTTT
CASSLFRAGVNNQPQHF
>15|.|.|TRBV28|TRBJ2-2
TGTGCCAGCAGACCTGTCAGCATGAACACCGGGGAGCTGTTTTTT
CASRPVSMNTGELFF
>12|few|.|TRBV29-1|TRBJ2-3
TGCAGCGTTGAACAGGGAATAGATACGCAGTATTTT
CSVEQGIDTQYF